Presented here are 22 T cell receptor beta chains from one specimen sequenced in a study of CXCR3-negative and CXCR3-positive naive CD8 T cells. UMI-labeled TRB cDNA libraries were prepared by 5' RACE. Using the 5' RACE reads, TCRdb records one entry per CDR3 protein without DNA. This sample's table has some 67,000 distinct CDR3 sequences. Sequenced: naive CXCR3- CD8+ T cells from blood. The subset was: CD45RO-CCR7+CD27+CD95- naive CD8+ T cells lacking CXCR3 (TNR3-). The receptors stem from a human donor in good health. Some clones in this sample may be carry-over from other donors' samples.

The chain carries TRBV7-9 and TRBJ2-7; TCRdb reports TRBD1, a call that lacks DNA to check it against. The CDR3 covers 14 residues. Germline values: CDR1 SEHNR, CDR2 FQNEAQ (reference sequence). The CDR3 sequence is CASSLVLTGNEQYF.

The chain employs TRBV7-9 and TRBJ2-7. The CDR3 consists of 13 residues. Germline CDR1 reads SEHNR; CDR2 reads FQNEAQ (reference sequence). CDR3 protein: CASTQFGSYEQYF. Looking up the rest from reference TRBV7-9 and TRBJ2-7 gives the full variable domain: DTGVSQNPRHKITKRGQNVTFRCDPISEHNRLYWYRQTLGQGPEFLTYFQNEAQLEKSRLLSDRFSAERPKGSFSTLEIQRTEQGDSAMYLCASTQFGSYEQYFGPGTRLTVT.

The V gene is TRBV12-3 or TRBV12-4, the J gene TRBJ2-5. This CDR3 is built from 14 residues. The CDR3 reads CASSTSGAKETQYF.

The gene calls are TRBV7-2 and TRBJ2-1. The germline gives CDR1 SGHTA, CDR2 FQGNSA. The CDR3 has 16 residues. This CDR3 is CASSQEPAYPYNEQFF.

The J gene is TRBJ2-3, the V gene TRBV6-4; TCRdb's D gene call, TRBD1, goes unchecked for lack of DNA. The CDR3 runs to 14 residues. Germline V gives CDR1 MRHNA, CDR2 SNTAGT. CDR3: CASGPGGFADTQYF.

The chain is built from TRBV6-5 and TRBJ2-7; absent DNA, TCRdb's TRBD1 call cannot be checked. Germline-derived CDR1 and CDR2 are MNHEY and SVGAGI. CDR3 size: 16 residues. The CDR3 sequence is CASSIVGTRSSYEQYF.

The chain couples TRBV7-9 to TRBJ1-1; TCRdb's D gene call, TRBD1, goes unchecked for lack of DNA. CDR1 SEHNR and CDR2 FQNEAQ come from the germline V gene (reference sequence). CDR3 length: 15 residues. CDR3 sequence reads: CASSLPVGQNTEAFF.

The rearrangement joins TRBV29-1 to TRBJ2-7. The CDR3 spans 11 residues. Germline values: CDR1 SQVTM, CDR2 ANQGSEA. The CDR3 loop reads CSASVGYEQYF.

This chain joins TRBV6-1 and TRBJ1-5. This CDR3 region has 15 residues. Germline CDR1 reads MNHNS; CDR2 reads SASEGT. The CDR3 here is CASSEWMDGDQPQHF.

The genes are TRBV12-3 or TRBV12-4 and TRBJ2-7. The CDR3 loop spans 13 amino acids. The CDR3 spells CASSFGDQTGQYF.

The rearrangement joins TRBV4-3 to TRBJ1-2; no DNA is available, so the TRBD1 call from TCRdb remains unchecked. The CDR3 spans 15 residues. The V gene's germline CDR1 is LGHNA and CDR2 YSLEER. CDR3 protein: CASSQDLTGVYGYTF.

The rearrangement joins TRBV29-1 to TRBJ2-1; the D call from TCRdb, TRBD1, cannot be confirmed without DNA. Germline assignment: CDR1 SQVTM and CDR2 ANQGSEA. CDR3 length: 12 residues. The CDR3 region is CSGTGIYNEQFF.

J is TRBJ2-3 and V is TRBV4-3; checking the TCRdb D call of TRBD1 is not possible without DNA. The CDR3 covers 16 residues. Looked up from germline, CDR1 is LGHNA and CDR2 is YSLEER. CDR3: CASSPTGTGGADTQYF.

This chain uses TRBV2 with TRBJ2-7; with no DNA, the TCRdb D assignment of TRBD2 cannot be verified. Germline CDR1 reads SNHLY; CDR2 reads FYNNEI. This CDR3 spans 17 amino acids. The CDR3 reads CASLATSSGRSFYEQYF.

The rearrangement joins TRBV6-5 to TRBJ1-2. This CDR3 comprises 11 residues. Germline lookup yields CDR1 MNHEY and CDR2 SVGAGI. The CDR3 loop reads CATKDPSGYTF.

This sequence joins TRBV29-1 and TRBJ2-3. There are 12 residues in the CDR3. Germline V lookup: CDR1 SQVTM, CDR2 ANQGSEA. The CDR3: CSVIGFTDTQYF.

The chain links TRBV3-1 to TRBJ2-1; absent DNA, TCRdb's TRBD1 call cannot be checked. Germline assignment: CDR1 LGHDT and CDR2 YNNKEL (reference sequence). The CDR3 extends over 14 amino acids. The CDR3 loop reads CASSQDAYRGEQFF.

The rearrangement joins TRBV19 to TRBJ2-2. The CDR3 runs 15 residues. Germline CDR1 and CDR2: LNHDA and SQIVND (reference sequence). The CDR3 protein is CASSISSRVTGELFF.

The CDR3 spells CASSLSGDTEAFF. The chain links TRBV7-9 to TRBJ1-1; TCRdb returns TRBD1, unconfirmable since there is no DNA. Germline lookup yields CDR1 SEHNR and CDR2 FQNEAQ (reference sequence). The CDR3 covers 13 residues. Complete variable domain (other parts from reference TRBV7-9 and TRBJ1-1): DTGVSQNPRHKITKRGQNVTFRCDPISEHNRLYWYRQTLGQGPEFLTYFQNEAQLEKSRLLSDRFSAERPKGSFSTLEIQRTEQGDSAMYLCASSLSGDTEAFFGQGTRLTVV.

This sequence joins TRBV12-3 or TRBV12-4 and TRBJ1-6; TCRdb's assignment of TRBD1 cannot be checked, as there is no DNA. The length of the CDR3 is 14 residues. This CDR3 reads CASSRTGVPSPLHF.

V usage is TRBV28 and J usage is TRBJ1-1. The CDR3 runs to 14 residues. From germline, CDR1 is MDHEN and CDR2 SYDVKM. The CDR3: CASSLPDMNTEAFF.

The V gene is TRBV13, the J gene TRBJ2-3; TCRdb indicates TRBD1, and absent DNA this call remains unverified. Germline CDR1 and CDR2: PRHDT and FYEKMQ (reference sequence). This CDR3 is 13 amino acids long. This CDR3 reads CASTKRGPDTQYF.